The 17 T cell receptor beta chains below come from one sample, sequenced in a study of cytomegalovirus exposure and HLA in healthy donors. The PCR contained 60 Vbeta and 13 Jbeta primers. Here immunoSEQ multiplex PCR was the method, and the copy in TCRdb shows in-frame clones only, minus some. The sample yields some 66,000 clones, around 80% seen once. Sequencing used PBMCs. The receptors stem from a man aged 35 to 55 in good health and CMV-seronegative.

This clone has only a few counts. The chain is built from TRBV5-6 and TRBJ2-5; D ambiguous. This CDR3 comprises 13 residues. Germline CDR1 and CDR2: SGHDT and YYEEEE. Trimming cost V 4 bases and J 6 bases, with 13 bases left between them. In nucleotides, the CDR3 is TGTGCCAGCAGCACTGTGACTTCGAAGACCCAGTACTTC. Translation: CASSTVTSKTQYF.

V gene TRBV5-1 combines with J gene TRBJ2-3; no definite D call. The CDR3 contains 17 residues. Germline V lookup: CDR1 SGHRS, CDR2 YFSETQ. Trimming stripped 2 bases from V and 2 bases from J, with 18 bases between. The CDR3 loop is CASSFPASATATDTQYF. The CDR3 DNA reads TGCGCCAGCAGCTTCCCGGCCAGCGCGACTGCCACAGATACGCAGTATTTT.

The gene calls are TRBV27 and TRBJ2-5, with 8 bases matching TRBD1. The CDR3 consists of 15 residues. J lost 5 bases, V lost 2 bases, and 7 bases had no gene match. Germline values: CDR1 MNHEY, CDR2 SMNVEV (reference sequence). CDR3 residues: CASSLRRQGAETQYF. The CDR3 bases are TGTGCCAGCAGTTTAAGGCGGCAGGGGGCGGAGACCCAGTACTTC.

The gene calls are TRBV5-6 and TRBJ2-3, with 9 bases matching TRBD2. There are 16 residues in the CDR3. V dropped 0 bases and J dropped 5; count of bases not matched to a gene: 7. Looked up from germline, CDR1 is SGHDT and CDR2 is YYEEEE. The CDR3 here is CASSLAGSGRRDTQYF. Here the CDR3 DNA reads TGTGCCAGCAGCTTGGCCGGGAGCGGGAGGCGAGATACGCAGTATTTT.

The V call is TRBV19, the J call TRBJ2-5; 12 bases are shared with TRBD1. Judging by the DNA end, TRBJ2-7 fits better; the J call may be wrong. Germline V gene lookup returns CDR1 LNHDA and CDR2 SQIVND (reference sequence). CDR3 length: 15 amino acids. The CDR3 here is CASSNPGTGGDEQYF. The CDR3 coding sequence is TGTGCCAGTAGTAACCCCGGGACAGGGGGCGACGAGCAGTACTTC.

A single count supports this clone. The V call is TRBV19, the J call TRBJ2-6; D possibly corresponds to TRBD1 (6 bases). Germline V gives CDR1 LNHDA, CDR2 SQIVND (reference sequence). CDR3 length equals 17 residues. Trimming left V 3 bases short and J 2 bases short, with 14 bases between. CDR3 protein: CASSMGLQGAGANVLTF. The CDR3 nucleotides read TGTGCCAGTAGTATGGGGTTACAGGGAGCTGGGGCCAACGTCCTGACTTTC.

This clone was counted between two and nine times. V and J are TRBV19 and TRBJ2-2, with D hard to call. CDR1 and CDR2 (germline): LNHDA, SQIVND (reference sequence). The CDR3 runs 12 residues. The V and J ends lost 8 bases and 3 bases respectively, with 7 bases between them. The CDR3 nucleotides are TGTGCCAGTCAACTTTACACCGGGGAGCTGTTTTTT. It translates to CASQLYTGELFF. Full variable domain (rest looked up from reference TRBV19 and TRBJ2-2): DGGITQSPKYLFRKEGQNVTLSCEQNLNHDAMYWYRQDPGQGLRLIYYSQIVNDFQKGDIAEGYSVSREKKESFPLTVTSAQKNPTAFYLCASQLYTGELFFGEGSRLTVL.

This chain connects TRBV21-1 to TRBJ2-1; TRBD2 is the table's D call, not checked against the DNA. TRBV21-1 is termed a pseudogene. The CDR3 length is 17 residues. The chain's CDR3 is CASSPRTSGGQYNEQFF. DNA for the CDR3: TGTGCCAGCAGCCCCAGGACTAGCGGGGGCCAATACAATGAGCAGTTCTTC.

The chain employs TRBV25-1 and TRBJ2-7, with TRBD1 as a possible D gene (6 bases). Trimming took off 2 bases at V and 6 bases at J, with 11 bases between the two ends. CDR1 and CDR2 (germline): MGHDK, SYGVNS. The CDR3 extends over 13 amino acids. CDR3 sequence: CASSEGDIREQYF. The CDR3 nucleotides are TGTGCCAGCAGTGAAGGGGACATACGCGAGCAGTACTTC.

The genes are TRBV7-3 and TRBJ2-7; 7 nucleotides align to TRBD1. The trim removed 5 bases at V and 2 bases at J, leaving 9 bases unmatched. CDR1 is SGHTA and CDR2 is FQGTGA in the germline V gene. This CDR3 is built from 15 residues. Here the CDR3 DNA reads TGTGCCAGCAGCCCCGGACAGGCCTCTACCTACGAGCAGTACTTC. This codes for CASSPGQASTYEQYF.

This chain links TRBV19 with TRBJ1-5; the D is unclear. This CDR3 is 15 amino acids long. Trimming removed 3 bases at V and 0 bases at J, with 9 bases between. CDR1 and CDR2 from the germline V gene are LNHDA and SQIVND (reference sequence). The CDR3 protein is CASSMEGFSNQPQHF. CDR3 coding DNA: TGTGCCAGTAGTATGGAGGGATTTAGCAATCAGCCCCAGCATTTT.

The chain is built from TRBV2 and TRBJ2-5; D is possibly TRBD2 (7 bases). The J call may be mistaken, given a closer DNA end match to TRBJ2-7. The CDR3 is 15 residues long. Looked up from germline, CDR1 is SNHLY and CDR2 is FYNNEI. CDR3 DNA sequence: TGTGCCAGCAGTGAAGACGGGGGGCCCGCCTACGAGCAGTACTTC. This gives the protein CASSEDGGPAYEQYF.

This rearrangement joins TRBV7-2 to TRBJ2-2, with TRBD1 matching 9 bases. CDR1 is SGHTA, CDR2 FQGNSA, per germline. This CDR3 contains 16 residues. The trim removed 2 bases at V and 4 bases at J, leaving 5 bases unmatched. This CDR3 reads CASSLQGTGFTGELFF. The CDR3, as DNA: TGTGCCAGCAGCTTACAGGGGACAGGGTTCACCGGGGAGCTGTTTTTT.

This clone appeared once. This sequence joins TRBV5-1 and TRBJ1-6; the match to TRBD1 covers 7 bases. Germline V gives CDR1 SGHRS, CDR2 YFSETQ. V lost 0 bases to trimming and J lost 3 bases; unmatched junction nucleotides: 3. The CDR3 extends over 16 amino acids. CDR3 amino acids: CASSLEGQNYNSPLHF. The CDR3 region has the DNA TGCGCCAGCAGCTTGGAGGGACAGAACTATAATTCACCCCTCCACTTT.

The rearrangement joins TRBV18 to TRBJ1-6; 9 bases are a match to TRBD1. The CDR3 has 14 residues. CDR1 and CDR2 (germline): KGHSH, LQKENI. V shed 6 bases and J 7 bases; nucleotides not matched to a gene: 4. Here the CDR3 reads CASSGGQGNSPLHF. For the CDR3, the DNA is TGTGCCAGCTCCGGAGGACAGGGGAATTCACCCCTCCACTTT. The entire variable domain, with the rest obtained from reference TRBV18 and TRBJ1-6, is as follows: NAGVMQNPRHLVRRRGQEARLRCSPMKGHSHVYWYRQLPEEGLKFMVYLQKENIIDESGMPKERFSAEFPKEGPSILRIQQVVRGDSAAYFCASSGGQGNSPLHFGNGTRLTVT.

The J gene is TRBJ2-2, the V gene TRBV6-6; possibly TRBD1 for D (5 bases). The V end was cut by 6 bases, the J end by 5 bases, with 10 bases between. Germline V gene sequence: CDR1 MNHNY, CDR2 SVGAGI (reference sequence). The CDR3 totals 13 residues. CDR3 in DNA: TGTGCCAGCAGGCAGGGATTGACCGGGGAGCTGTTTTTT. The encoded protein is CASRQGLTGELFF.

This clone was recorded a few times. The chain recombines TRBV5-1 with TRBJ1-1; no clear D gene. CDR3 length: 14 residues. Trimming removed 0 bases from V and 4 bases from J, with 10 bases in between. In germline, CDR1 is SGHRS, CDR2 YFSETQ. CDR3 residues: CASSLVPGGTEAFF. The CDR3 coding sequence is TGCGCCAGCAGCTTGGTGCCAGGTGGCACTGAAGCTTTCTTT.